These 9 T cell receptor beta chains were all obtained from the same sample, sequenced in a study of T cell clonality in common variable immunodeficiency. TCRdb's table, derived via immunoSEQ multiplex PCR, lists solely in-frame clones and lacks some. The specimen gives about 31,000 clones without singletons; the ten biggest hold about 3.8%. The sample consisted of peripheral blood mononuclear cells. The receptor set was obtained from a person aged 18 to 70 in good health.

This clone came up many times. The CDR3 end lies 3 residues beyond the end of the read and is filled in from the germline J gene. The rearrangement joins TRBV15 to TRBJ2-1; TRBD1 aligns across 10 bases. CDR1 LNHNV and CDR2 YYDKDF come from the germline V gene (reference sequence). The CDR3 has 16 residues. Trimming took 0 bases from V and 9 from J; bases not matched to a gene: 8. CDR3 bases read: TGTGCCACCAGCAGAGATTACGCGGGACAGGGGAGTGAG. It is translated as CATSRDYAGQGSE. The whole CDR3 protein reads CATSRDYAGQGSEQFF.

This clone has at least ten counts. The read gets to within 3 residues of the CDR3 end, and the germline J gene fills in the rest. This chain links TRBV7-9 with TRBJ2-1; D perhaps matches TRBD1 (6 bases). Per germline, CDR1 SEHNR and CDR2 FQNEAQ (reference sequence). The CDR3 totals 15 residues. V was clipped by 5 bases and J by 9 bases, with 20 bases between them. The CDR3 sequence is CASSVLRGPPGEQFF. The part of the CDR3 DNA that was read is TGTGCCAGCAGCGTACTCAGGGGTCCGCCTGGTGAG.

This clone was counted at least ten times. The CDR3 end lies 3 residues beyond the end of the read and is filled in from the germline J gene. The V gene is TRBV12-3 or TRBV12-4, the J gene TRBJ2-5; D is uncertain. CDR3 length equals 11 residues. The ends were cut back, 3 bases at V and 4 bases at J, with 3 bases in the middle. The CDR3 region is CASSLAETQYF. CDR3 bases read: TGTGCCAGCAGTTTGGCAGAGACC.

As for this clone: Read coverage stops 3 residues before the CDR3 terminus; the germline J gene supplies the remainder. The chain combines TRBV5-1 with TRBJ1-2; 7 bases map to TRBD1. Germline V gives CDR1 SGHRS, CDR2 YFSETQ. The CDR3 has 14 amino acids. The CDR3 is CASSLNGGQYEYTF. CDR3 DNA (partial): TGCGCCAGCAGCTTGAACGGGGGACAGTACGAG.

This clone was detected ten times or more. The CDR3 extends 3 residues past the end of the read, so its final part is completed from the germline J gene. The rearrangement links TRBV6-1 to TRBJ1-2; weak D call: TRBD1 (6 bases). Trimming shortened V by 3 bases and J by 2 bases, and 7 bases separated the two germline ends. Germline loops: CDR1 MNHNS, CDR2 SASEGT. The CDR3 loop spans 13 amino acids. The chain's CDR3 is CASSDDRNYGYTF. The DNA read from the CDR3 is TGTGCCAGCAGTGATGACAGGAACTATGGC.

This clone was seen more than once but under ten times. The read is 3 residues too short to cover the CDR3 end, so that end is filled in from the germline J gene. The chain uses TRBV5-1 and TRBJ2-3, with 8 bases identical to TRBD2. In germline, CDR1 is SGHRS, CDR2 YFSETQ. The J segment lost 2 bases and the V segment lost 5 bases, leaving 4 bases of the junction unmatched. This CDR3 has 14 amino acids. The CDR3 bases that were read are TGCGCCAGCAGGTTGACTAGCGACACAGATACG. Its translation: CASRLTSDTDT. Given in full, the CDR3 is CASRLTSDTDTQYF.

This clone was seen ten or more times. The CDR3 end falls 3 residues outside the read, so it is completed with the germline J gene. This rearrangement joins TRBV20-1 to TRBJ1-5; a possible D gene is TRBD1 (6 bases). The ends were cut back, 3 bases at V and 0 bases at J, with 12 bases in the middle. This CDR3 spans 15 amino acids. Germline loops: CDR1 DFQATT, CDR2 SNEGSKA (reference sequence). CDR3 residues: CSASADRNSNQPQHF. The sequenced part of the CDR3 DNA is TGCAGTGCTAGCGCCGACAGGAATAGCAATCAGCCC.

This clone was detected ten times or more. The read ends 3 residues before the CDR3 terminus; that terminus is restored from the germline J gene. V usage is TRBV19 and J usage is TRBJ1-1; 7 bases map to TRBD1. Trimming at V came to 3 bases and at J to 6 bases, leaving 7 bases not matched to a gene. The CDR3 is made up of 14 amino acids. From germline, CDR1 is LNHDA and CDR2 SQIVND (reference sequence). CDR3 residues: CASSIFRDRPEAFF. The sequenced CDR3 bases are TGTGCCAGTAGTATCTTTAGGGACAGACCTGAA.

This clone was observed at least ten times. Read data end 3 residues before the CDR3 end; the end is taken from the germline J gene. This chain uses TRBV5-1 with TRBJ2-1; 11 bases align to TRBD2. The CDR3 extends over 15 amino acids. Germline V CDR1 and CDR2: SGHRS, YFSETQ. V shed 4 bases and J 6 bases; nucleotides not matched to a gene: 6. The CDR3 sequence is CASSPGTSGTNEQFF. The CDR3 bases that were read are TGCGCCAGCAGCCCAGGGACTAGCGGCACCAATGAG.